Detailed here is one TCR beta chain. Its antigen is unknown. HCMV serostatus was determined by detecting HCMV-specific IgG in serum with a commercial ELISA kit. Ficoll density gradient centrifugation was used to isolate peripheral blood mononuclear cells from blood. Sequenced using an Illumina HiSeq 2000. TCR beta cDNA libraries were prepared using 5'RACE template switching, which introduced a universal primer site and unique molecular identifiers. Synthesis of cDNA was primed from the TCR beta constant segment and was followed by two consecutive PCR amplification steps. The study's processing was this. MIGEC handled demultiplexing of the reads and grouping by UMI, while MiTCR was used to assemble and quantify clonotypes. Only TCR cDNA sequences supported by at least two reads were kept to exclude erroneous sequences. The tcR package was used for downstream repertoire analysis, and clonotypes were matched between fractions using CDR3 nucleotide sequence together with V segment. VDJmatch was used to annotate antigen specificity against VDJdb, with one amino acid substitution in CDR3 permitted. Based on TCRdb reprocessing of the reads, there is one entry per CDR3 protein sequence, and DNA is missing. These V and J calls rely on TCRdb rather than the paper's analysis. The table for this sample shows 450,000 to 600,000 distinct CDR3 sequences. Around 3.3% of the sample is in the top ten clones.

The data were taken from a study of T cells expressing NK-cell markers (TCRdb year 2020). In terms of the full investigation: TCR beta-chain repertoires were profiled in sorted CD3+CD56+NKG2C+, CD3+CD56+NKG2C- and CD3+CD56-NKG2C+ T-cell subsets from about 8 donors. Among the eight sequenced donors, only one was HCMV-seronegative, while the other seven were HCMV-seropositive. Randomly selected healthy volunteers, three men and five women, were used as the eight sequenced donors. Libraries were sequenced as 2 x 150 bp reads on Illumina HiSeq 2000/2500, MiSeq or NextSeq. On the study overall, not on this receptor specifically: Those dominant clonotypes were again the most abundant among CD3+CD56-NKG2C+ cells in several donors, at roughly 28.3-65%. In six donors, the dominant CD3+CD56+NKG2C+ clonotypes were among the top 10 CD8+ clonotypes and accounted for roughly 1.0-8% of CD8+ T cells. It remained unclear whether the expanded NKG2C-expressing T cell clones were specific for HCMV antigens.

The CDR3 runs 14 amino acids, cysteine and phenylalanine included. No DNA appears here. Looking up the germline V gene (reference sequence) yields CDR1 SEHNR and CDR2 FQNEAQ. Sequencing input: blood T cells: a sorted CD56 or NKG2C T cell subset, CD4+ or CD8+ T cells, or bulk PBMC T cells (not recorded which). The sequence was obtained from a man aged 18 to 29 in good health. Donor details come from another sample of the same person, matched by shared clones. The chain is encoded by TRBV7-9 joined to TRBJ1-2. The CDR3 protein sequence reads: CASSFVALFYGYTF.